This T cell receptor (beta chain) was obtained from a study of cytomegalovirus exposure and HLA in healthy donors (dated by TCRdb to about 2017). Concerning the study at large: According to an earlier analysis of 550 to 700 of the donors, 150 million to 200 million T cells yielded roughly 110 million unique TCR beta sequences and around 300 Gb of sequence data. About 320 gigabases of sequencing data and 80 million or so unique TCR sequences were included in an early release covering several hundred HLA-typed donors. To decide whether each TCR beta V gene segment behaved as functional or pseudogenic, an earlier analysis of nearly 600 of the donors relied on high-throughput TCR beta sequencing. HLA typing included class I and class II loci at four-digit resolution. To predict cytomegalovirus infection status, the study combined high-throughput TCR immunosequencing, statistical association of individual TCRs with disease status, and machine learning. The genetic ancestry cluster associated with self-reported Caucasian donors included 70% to 85% of the 398 genotyped donors. The study aimed to test whether signatures of past pathogen exposure could be identified by cataloging public T cell receptors. Donor age, sex, ethnicity and CMV serostatus were compiled alongside the repertoire data. Typing coverage varied by locus: about 620-640 donors for A, B, C, DRB1 and DQB1; 500 to 550 for DQA1; nearly 610 for DPA1; 400 to 480 for DPB1. A separate validation cohort of 90 to 150 different subjects was used in addition to the 666-subject first cohort. Using immunosequencing, the study profiled T cell repertoires from about 610 subjects and related those repertoires to cytomegalovirus serostatus. In a later genetic analysis, genome-wide SNP genotypes for about three fifths of the roughly 670 donors were used, and that subset was treated as a discovery cohort. Four to six DR-DQ haplotypes were handled as single units for association and clustering, since linkage in the cohort was strong. In the later analysis, no new phenotypic data were used to find candidate immune exposures; instead, reliance was placed on TCR beta sequences and their occurrence across donors. To study patterns of TCR occurrence, a later analysis re-analyzed previously published TCR beta repertoires from 600 to 750 donors and added high-resolution HLA genotyping. Across 398 genotyped donors of the cohort, an average of about 240,000 unique TCR beta nucleotide sequences per donor were sequenced, and approximately 17% of those sequences were non-productive. All discovery cohort repertoires had been generated on a single sequencing platform. General study outcomes and caveats: When HLA alleles, especially DR and DQ, strongly co-occurred, TCR associations were difficult to assign to individual alleles. While some public TCRs were present in many individuals, most TCR sequences turned up only very rarely across donors. Because counts were too low, some 16 rarely observed V segments, including chromosome 9 orphons, were excluded from the earlier analysis of 587 of the donors. Linkage disequilibrium might explain the correlated functional status among segregating V segments, but an unknown experimental factor could not be excluded. The presence/absence analyses assumed that sequencing depth was roughly uniform across donors, and that assumption may not be true. In vitro tests confirmed that a few of the cytomegalovirus-associated TCR beta chains recognize cytomegalovirus antigens. A further reported finding was that TCR beta sequences accurately predicted the HLA-A and HLA-B alleles for most subjects in the first cohort. In the study, roughly 160 TCR beta chains were listed as associated with cytomegalovirus. In a later genetic analysis, a missense DCLRE1C variant was associated with V-gene and J-gene trimming of TCR beta chains, and the association was replicated in an independent cohort. In a later analysis, most CMV-associated TCR beta chains were found to appear HLA-restricted, with HLA associations seemingly driven largely by CMV exposure. According to a later analysis, parvovirus B19, influenza, CMV and Epstein-Barr virus appeared linked to several top co-occurrence clusters. Only TCR beta chains were sequenced in this cohort, and the absence of alpha or paired-chain data limited detectable features. For the cohort, immune exposure information was limited to CMV serostatus. Some IMGT-functional V segments, including TRBV6-2 and TRBV6-3, could not be distinguished by the 87-base-pair reads and were therefore excluded. A later genetic analysis reported fewer N-insertions in productive TCRs among donors in an Asian-associated ancestry cluster than the roughly 620-donor mean. Because some donors lacked HLA typing at each locus, the association tests relied only on the typed subset. A group of highly shared sequence variants was considered likely to be a technical artifact of the sequencing pipeline. In an earlier analysis of some 640 of the donors, most TCR beta V segments were observed in productive rearrangements about 87% or about 30% of the time, broadly matching IMGT annotations. According to a later analysis, TCR association rates differed among HLA loci, with DRB1 alleles showing the most associated TCRs and HLA-C alleles showing the fewest. In both the original and validation cohorts, the classifier was reported to diagnose cytomegalovirus status with high specificity and sensitivity. The authors suggested that the approach could potentially be generalized to other disease states and immunological phenotypes. Compared with equally common non-associated chains, HLA-associated TCR beta chains in a later analysis were more clonally expanded and had lower generation probabilities. A later analysis associated 17,000 or so TCR beta sequences with specific HLA alleles at a false discovery rate of 0.05.

The cohort consisted of hundreds of healthy bone marrow donors. Cohort members were all nominally healthy when sampled, although unrecorded immune exposures were likely present. The donor was CMV seronegative and was included in the group of 352 seronegative cohort members. A peripheral blood sample was provided by each donor, and peripheral blood mononuclear cells were used for TCR beta sequencing. The Qiagen DNeasy Blood Extraction Kit was used to extract genomic DNA from the blood cell samples. The library was produced with the immunoSEQ multiplex PCR assay. The multiplex PCR relied on a mix of 60 forward primers for TCR Vbeta segments and 13 reverse primers for TCR Jbeta segments. The CDR3 region of rearranged TCR beta genes was amplified from genomic DNA with a multiplex PCR assay. The Illumina HiSeq System was used to sequence the amplified TCR beta libraries as 87-base-pair reads. In the paper's pipeline: A later analysis tallied roughly 76 million unique TCR beta chains across the 700 or so repertoires, and about 10 million of those chains were shared by two or more donors. To remove PCR and sequencing errors, raw reads were error-corrected and collapsed into unique sequences using a nearest-neighbor algorithm that merged closely related sequences. To assign V, D and J gene segments, CDR3 sequences were aligned to IMGT reference sequences. For a sequence to be retained, a match of at least six nucleotides to both a V gene segment and a J gene segment was required. A rearrangement was called productive if the CDR3 had no stop codons and remained in frame with V and J, and every other rearrangement was called non-productive. CDR3 was defined by IMGT convention, running from the second conserved V-encoded cysteine to the conserved J-encoded phenylalanine. Sequences without an unambiguous match to a single V gene segment were excluded from the earlier analysis of approximately 600 of the donors. In an earlier analysis of several hundred of the donors, V segments were called functional above 56.7% productive rearrangements and were called segregating when the between-donor standard deviation exceeded 5%. A statistical classification framework was built for diagnosing cytomegalovirus status from the catalog of TCR beta chain sequences. V and J gene assignment, in a later analysis, came from comparing TCR nucleotide sequences with IMGT/GENE-DB human TR gene sequences. Using the TCRdist pipeline, a later analysis assigned CDR3 sequences along with most-parsimonious VDJ recombination scenarios. In a later analysis, each TCR beta chain was defined by its CDR3 amino acid sequence together with its V-gene family, and reads lacking a unique V-gene family were excluded. In a later analysis, nearly 600 highly shared, low-generation-probability nucleotide sequences were removed to address suspected cross-contamination and a sequencing artifact. In a later analysis, a clonal expansion index was calculated for each public chain from normalized within-repertoire ranks of inferred template counts. In a later analysis, generation probabilities were computed with a VDJ recombination model fitted to out-of-frame rearrangements, and the resulting probabilities were checked against IGoR. In a later analysis, TCR-TCR, TCR-HLA and TCR-CMV co-occurrence was scored with hypergeometric tests, and a repertoire-size bias correction was applied to TCR pairs. In a later analysis, false discovery rates were estimated by permuting HLA or CMV assignments 20 times. A later analysis grouped co-occurring TCRs with DBSCAN, adding TCRdist sequence similarity when clustering within HLA-allele-positive subsets. Repertoires with fewer than 30,000 or more than 120,000 public chains, plus five repertoires with anomalous nucleotide sharing, were excluded from co-occurrence clustering. The immuneACCESS repertoire file appears here via TCRdb, limited to in-frame rearrangements. These files lack a portion of the clones; in checked studies, under half of the deficit traces to unresolved V genes, and the cause of the others is not known. The V and J calls and clone size are taken from that table; D and trimming were inferred from the DNA. In this sample the table shows 130,000 or so clones, approximately 8.8% of which occur a single time. Of the sample, around 5.5% falls within the top ten clones.

Trimming leaves V shorter by 1 base and J shorter by 0 bases, with the junction holding 10 bases beyond the gene matches. Taken from cysteine to phenylalanine, the CDR3 has 18 residues. The retained sequence is limited to the CDR3, 54 bases, with the frame set at the first base. CDR1 LGHNA and CDR2 YSLEER are derived from the germline V gene. A few counts support this clone. Its antigen has not been determined. It has no much larger one-base neighbor in the sample; base qualities were not kept. The chain employs TRBV4-3 and TRBJ2-3; TRBD1 aligns with 7 central bases. Specimen: PBMCs. This receptor was obtained from a man aged 40-50 years in good health and CMV-seronegative. The DNA reads TGCGCCAGCAGCCAAGCCACAGTAACAGGGGTTAGCACAGATACGCAGTATTTT. It translates to CASSQATVTGVSTDTQYF.